This T cell receptor (beta chain) was recovered during a study of shared clonotypes between healthy human individuals. Produced via immunoSEQ multiplex PCR; TCRdb's table is partial and in-frame only. The sample holds 1.5 million to 2.5 million clones, roughly 95% seen once. Germline lookup yields CDR1 LGHNA and CDR2 YNFKEQ. CDR3 length: 14 residues. V was clipped by 4 bases and J by 2 bases, with 12 bases between them. CD8 cells classed as naive were CD45RO-negative and positively selected for CCR7, excluding terminally differentiated effector memory CD45RA+ cells. The TCR originated in a man aged 18 to 29 in good health. Material: naive CD8+ T cells sorted from blood. The gene calls are TRBV4-2 and TRBJ2-7; D is unclear. CDR3 coding DNA: TGTGCCAGCAGCCTGGGCCTCCCACCCTACGAGCAGTACTTC. It specifies CASSLGLPPYEQYF.